This T cell receptor (beta chain) appears in the sequencing data of a study of T-cell reconstitution after alpha-beta-depleted transplantation in children. General observations from the study: Several hundred rapidly expanded clones from non-depleted graft cells reportedly supplied alpha-beta T cells about two months post-transplant. Some patients owed their high day-60 TCRbeta diversity to surviving recipient T cells and thymic progenitors. Most T-cell counts and diversity one year after the transplant came from T cells that were newly produced.

This CDR3 spans 18 amino acids. V shed 1 base, J shed 4 bases, and the junction held 6 bases outside the gene matches. Germline CDR1 reads MGHRA; CDR2 reads YSYEKL. Preparation of the TCRbeta library was carried out with unique molecular identifiers. TCRdb ran MiXCR on the PCR reads and lists one entry per CDR3 protein. The sample consists of about a million distinct CDR3 sequences, less than 30% of them appearing once. The sample holds a few counts of this clonotype. The antigen is undetermined. The specimen was PBMCs, mostly from graft donor cells, collected 360 days after TCRalphabeta/CD19-depleted stem cell transplant. This rearrangement joins TRBV4-1 to TRBJ2-3, with 15 bases aligning to TRBD2. The clonotype was recovered from a boy in the first two years of life who had a stem cell transplant for SCID, so the T cells may come from the graft donor. The CDR3 spells CASSQVPRTSGGADTQYF. For the CDR3, the DNA is TGCGCCAGCAGCCAAGTCCCCAGGACTAGCGGGGGGGCAGATACGCAGTATTTT.